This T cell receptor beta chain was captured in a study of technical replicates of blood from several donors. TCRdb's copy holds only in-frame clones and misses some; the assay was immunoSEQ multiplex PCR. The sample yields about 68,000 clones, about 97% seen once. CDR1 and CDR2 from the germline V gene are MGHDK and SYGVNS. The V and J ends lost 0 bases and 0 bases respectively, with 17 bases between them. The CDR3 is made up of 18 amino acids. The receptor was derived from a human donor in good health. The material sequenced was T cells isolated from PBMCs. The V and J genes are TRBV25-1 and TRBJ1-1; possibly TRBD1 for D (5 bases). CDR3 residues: CASSEYTTTATLNTEAFF. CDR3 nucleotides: TGTGCCAGCAGTGAATATACGACGACAGCTACTTTGAACACTGAAGCTTTCTTT.